These T cell receptor beta chains were read from a single sample in a study of T cell responses to AZD1222 COVID-19 vaccine. Here immunoSEQ multiplex PCR was the method, and the copy in TCRdb shows in-frame clones only, minus some. The table records about 22,000 clones, 82% of them present only once. This sample comprised peripheral blood, obtained on day 0 of AZD1222 vaccination. These receptors were collected from an adult in good health. Both conserved end residues are part of each CDR3. The D gene is left open where the match is weak. Size is omitted from some rows. Given values are once, few, many or a class for expanded clones.

>-|TRBJ2-4|TRBV12-3/TRBV12-4|-
TGTGCCAGCAGCCCCGGGGAGAACATTCAGTACTTC
CASSPGENIQYF
>TRBD1|TRBJ2-7|TRBV25-1|-
TGTGCCAGCAGTGAACCCCCGGGACAGGGAGAATACGAGCAGTACTTC
CASSEPPGQGEYEQYF
>-|TRBJ2-3|TRBV27|-
TGTGCCAGCAGTTTAGATGGCGAGAACACAGATACGCAGTATTTT
CASSLDGENTDTQYF
>TRBD1|TRBJ2-5|TRBV11-2|-
TGTGCCAGCAGCTTAGTTTCGGGACAGAGCCAAGAGACCCAGTACTTC
CASSLVSGQSQETQYF
>-|TRBJ1-2|TRBV6-2/TRBV6-3|few
TGTGCCAGCAGTGTCACAGACGACTATGGCTACACCTTC
CASSVTDDYGYTF
>-|TRBJ2-1|TRBV9|-
TGTGCCAGCAGCCCACAAGACCCCCCCCTTGATGAGCAGTTCTTC
CASSPQDPPLDEQFF
>TRBD2|TRBJ2-3|TRBV20-1|-
TGCAGTGCTAGTGGTCTAGCGGGGGGTGGGCGTACGCAGTATTTT
CSASGLAGGGRTQYF
>TRBD2|TRBJ2-1|TRBV5-4|-
TGTGCCAGCAGGGGGGGGGAGACTAGCGGGAGTGGCGAGCAGTTCTTC
CASRGGETSGSGEQFF
>-|TRBJ1-3|TRBV9|-
TGTGCCAGCAGTCGCGGAAACACCATATATTTT
CASSRGNTIYF
>-|TRBJ2-5|TRBV4-2|-
TGTGCCAGCAGCCAAGATATCCTAGCAGTGCAGACCCAGTACTTC
CASSQDILAVQTQYF
>TRBD2|TRBJ2-7|TRBV6-5|-
TGTGCCAGCAGTTTACTAGCGGGAGACGAGCAGTACTTC
CASSLLAGDEQYF
>-|TRBJ2-1|TRBV6-2/TRBV6-3|-
TGTGCCAGCAGTTACTTAACTTTCAATGAGCAGTTCTTC
CASSYLTFNEQFF
>-|TRBJ2-1|TRBV9|-
TGTGCCAGCAGCGTAACAACCGGGACACAAAACAATGAGCAGTTCTTC
CASSVTTGTQNNEQFF
>-|TRBJ1-1|TRBV6-5|-
TGTGCCAGCACCCCCGGGGGCGCTTTCTCTGAAGCTTTCTTT
CASTPGGAFSEAFF
>-|TRBJ1-3|TRBV2|-
TGTGCCACCGAGGACGGAAACACCATATATTTT
CATEDGNTIYF
>TRBD2|TRBJ2-7|TRBV27|once
TGTGCCAGCAGTAATCTAGCGGGAGGGTCCGAGCAGTACTTC
CASSNLAGGSEQYF
>-|TRBJ2-1|TRBV24-1|-
TGTGCCACCGGGTCGGATACCGATGCCAATGAGCAGTTCTTC
CATGSDTDANEQFF
>TRBD2|TRBJ2-2|TRBV6-2/TRBV6-3|once
TGTGCCAGCAGTTATTCGTTAACGGGAGGATCCCTGTTTTTT
CASSYSLTGGSLFF
>TRBD1|TRBJ1-6|TRBV5-1|-
TGCGCCAGCAGCTTGGGACAGGGAGCTAATTCACCCCTCCACTTT
CASSLGQGANSPLHF
>TRBD1|TRBJ1-5|TRBV5-8|-
TGTGCCAGCAGCCCAGGGGACAGCAGCAATCAGCCCCAGCATTTT
CASSPGDSSNQPQHF
>-|TRBJ2-7|TRBV12-3/TRBV12-4|-
TGTGCCAGCAAGGGGTCCGGGGAGCAGTACTTC
CASKGSGEQYF
>-|TRBJ2-1|TRBV7-8|-
TGTGCCAGCAGCTTAGCATGGGACACCAACCGCCCAGACTCCTACAATGAGCAGTTCTTC
CASSLAWDTNRPDSYNEQFF
>-|TRBJ2-2|TRBV6-2/TRBV6-3|-
TGTGCCAGCAGTTATATGGGATCATGGGCCGGGGAGCTGTTTTTT
CASSYMGSWAGELFF
>-|TRBJ1-5|TRBV19|-
TGTGCCGCCCGCGACACGAATGTAGTGAGCAATCAGCCCCAGCATTTT
CAARDTNVVSNQPQHF
>TRBD1|TRBJ1-1|TRBV4-2|-
TGTGCCAGCAGCCATCCCGGGACAGGCCTCCTGAACACTGAAGCTTTCTTT
CASSHPGTGLLNTEAFF
>TRBD1|TRBJ2-5|TRBV19|-
TGTGCCAGTAGTACGGCAGGGGGCATGGAGACCCAGTACTTC
CASSTAGGMETQYF
>-|TRBJ2-2|TRBV7-9|few
TGTGCCAGCAAGCGGACAGCGAACACCGGGGAGCTGTTTTTT
CASKRTANTGELFF
>-|TRBJ2-2|TRBV5-1|once
TGCGCCAGCAGCCCAGGAAGCTACACCGGGGAGCTGTTTTTT
CASSPGSYTGELFF
>TRBD1|TRBJ2-7|TRBV18|once
TGTGCCAGCTCACCACCGGGACAGGGAACCTACGAGCAGTACTTC
CASSPPGQGTYEQYF
>-|TRBJ1-1|TRBV10-1|few
TGCGCCAGCAGTGAGTCGAGGAACACTGAAGCTTTCTTT
CASSESRNTEAFF
>-|TRBJ1-5|TRBV10-3|-
TGTGCCACCGCCGGGACGGACGATCAGCCCCAGCATTTT
CATAGTDDQPQHF
>TRBD1|TRBJ2-6|TRBV9|once
TGTGCCAGCCAAGGACAGGTACCCTACTCTGGGGCCAACGTCCTGACTTTC
CASQGQVPYSGANVLTF
>-|TRBJ1-4|TRBV27|-
TGTGCCCGAACTACAAAGGACACCAAACATGCAACTAATGAAAAACTGTTTTTT
CARTTKDTKHATNEKLFF